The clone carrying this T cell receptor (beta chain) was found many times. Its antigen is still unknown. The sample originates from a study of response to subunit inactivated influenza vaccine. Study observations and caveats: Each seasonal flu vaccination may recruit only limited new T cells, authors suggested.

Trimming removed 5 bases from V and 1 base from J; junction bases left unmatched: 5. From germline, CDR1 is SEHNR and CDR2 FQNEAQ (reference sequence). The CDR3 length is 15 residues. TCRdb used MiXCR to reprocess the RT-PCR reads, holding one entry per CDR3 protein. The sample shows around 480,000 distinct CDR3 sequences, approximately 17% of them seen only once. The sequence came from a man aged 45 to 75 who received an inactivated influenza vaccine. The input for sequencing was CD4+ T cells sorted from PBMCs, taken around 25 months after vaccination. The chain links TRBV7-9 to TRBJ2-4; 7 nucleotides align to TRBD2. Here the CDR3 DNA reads TGTGCCAGCAGCCCGTCGGGGGGTGCCAAAAACATTCAGTACTTC. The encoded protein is CASSPSGGAKNIQYF.